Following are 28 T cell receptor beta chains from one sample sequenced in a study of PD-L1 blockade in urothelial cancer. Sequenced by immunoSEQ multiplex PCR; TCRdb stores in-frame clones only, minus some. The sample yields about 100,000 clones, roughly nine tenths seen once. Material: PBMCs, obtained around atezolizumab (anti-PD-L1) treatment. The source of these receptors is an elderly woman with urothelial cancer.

CDR3 residues: CSAQQGGTEAFF. The CDR3 DNA sequence: TGCAGCGCTCAACAGGGTGGGACTGAAGCTTTCTTT. The chain carries TRBV29-1 and TRBJ1-1, with D possibly matching TRBD1 (6 bases). The CDR3 is 12 amino acids. Trimming removed 7 bases from V and 5 bases from J, with 14 bases in between. Per germline, CDR1 SQVTM and CDR2 ANQGSEA.

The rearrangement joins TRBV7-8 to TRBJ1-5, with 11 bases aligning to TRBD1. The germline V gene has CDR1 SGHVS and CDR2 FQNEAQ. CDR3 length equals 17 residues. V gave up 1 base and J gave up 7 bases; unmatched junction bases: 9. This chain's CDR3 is CASSLEDRGRGRQPQHF. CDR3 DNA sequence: TGTGCCAGCAGCTTAGAGGACAGGGGGCGCGGGAGACAGCCCCAGCATTTT.

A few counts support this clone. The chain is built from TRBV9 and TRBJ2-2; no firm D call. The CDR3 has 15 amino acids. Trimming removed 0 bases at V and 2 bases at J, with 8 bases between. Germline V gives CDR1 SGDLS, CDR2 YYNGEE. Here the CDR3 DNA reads TGTGCCAGCAGCGTAGATCCCCTTAACACCGGGGAGCTGTTTTTT. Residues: CASSVDPLNTGELFF. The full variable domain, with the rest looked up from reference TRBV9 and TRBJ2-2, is DSGVTQTPKHLITATGQRVTLRCSPRSGDLSVYWYQQSLDQGLQFLIQYYNGEERAKGNILERFSAQQFPDLHSELNLSSLELGDSALYFCASSVDPLNTGELFFGEGSRLTVL.

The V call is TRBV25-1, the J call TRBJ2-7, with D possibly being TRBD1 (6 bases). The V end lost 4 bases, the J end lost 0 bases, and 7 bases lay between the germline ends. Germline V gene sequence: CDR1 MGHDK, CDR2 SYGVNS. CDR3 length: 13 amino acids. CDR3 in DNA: TGTGCCAGCAGTGTAGGGGGCTCCTACGAGCAGTACTTC. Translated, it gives CASSVGGSYEQYF.

DNA for the CDR3: TGTGCCAGCACCCTAGGGGCGAACACTGAAGCTTTCTTT. Residues: CASTLGANTEAFF. The chain uses TRBV27 and TRBJ1-1; tentative D call: TRBD1 (5 bases). CDR1 and CDR2 (germline): MNHEY, SMNVEV (reference sequence). The germline V and J ends were trimmed by 7 bases and 1 base, with 10 bases remaining between them. The CDR3 is 13 amino acids.

The CDR3 region has the DNA TGTGCCTGCCTAAAAGAAGGGACAGGGGCCCCCAATGAGCAGTTCTTC. Translation: CACLKEGTGAPNEQFF. The chain carries TRBV30 and TRBJ2-1, with 10 bases identical to TRBD1. Per the germline V gene, CDR1 is GTSNPN and CDR2 is SVGIG (reference sequence). The V segment lost 6 bases and the J segment 6 bases; nucleotides outside the gene matches: 14. The CDR3 extends over 16 amino acids.

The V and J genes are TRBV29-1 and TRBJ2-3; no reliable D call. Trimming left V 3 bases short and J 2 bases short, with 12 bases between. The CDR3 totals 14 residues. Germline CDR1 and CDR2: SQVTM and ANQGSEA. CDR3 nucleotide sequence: TGCAGCGTTGATGGTCTAGAAAACACAGATACGCAGTATTTT. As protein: CSVDGLENTDTQYF.

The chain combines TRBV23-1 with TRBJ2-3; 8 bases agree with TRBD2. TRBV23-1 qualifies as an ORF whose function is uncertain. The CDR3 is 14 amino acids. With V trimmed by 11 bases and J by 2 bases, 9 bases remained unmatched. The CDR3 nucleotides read TGCGCCGCGCCCGGGGGGGACAACACAGATACGCAGTATTTT. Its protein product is CAAPGGDNTDTQYF.

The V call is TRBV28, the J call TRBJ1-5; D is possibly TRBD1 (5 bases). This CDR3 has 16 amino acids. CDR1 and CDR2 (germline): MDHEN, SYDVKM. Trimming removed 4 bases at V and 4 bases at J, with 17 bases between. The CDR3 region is CASSSLITGVNQPQHF. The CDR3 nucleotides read TGTGCCAGCAGTTCCCTGATAACAGGAGTTAATCAGCCCCAGCATTTT.

Here the CDR3 DNA reads TGTGCCAGCAGCGTAGCTCCAGGGCCCTACGAGCAGTACTTC. This encodes CASSVAPGPYEQYF. This sequence joins TRBV9 and TRBJ2-7; maybe TRBD1 (5 bases). The CDR3 consists of 14 residues. Trimming left V 0 bases short and J 2 bases short, with 9 bases between. Germline assignment: CDR1 SGDLS and CDR2 YYNGEE.

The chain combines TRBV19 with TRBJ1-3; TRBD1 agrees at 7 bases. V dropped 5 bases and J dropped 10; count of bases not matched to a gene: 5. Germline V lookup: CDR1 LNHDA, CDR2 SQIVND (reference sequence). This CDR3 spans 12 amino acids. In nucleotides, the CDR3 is TGTGCCAGTAGTGGAACAGGGGAGACCATATATTTT. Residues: CASSGTGETIYF.

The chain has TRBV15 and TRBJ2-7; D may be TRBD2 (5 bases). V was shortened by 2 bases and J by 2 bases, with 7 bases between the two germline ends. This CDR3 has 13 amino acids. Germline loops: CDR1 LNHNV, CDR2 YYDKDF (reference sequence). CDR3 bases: TGTGCCACCAGCAGACTAGCTACCTACGAGCAGTACTTC. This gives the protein CATSRLATYEQYF.

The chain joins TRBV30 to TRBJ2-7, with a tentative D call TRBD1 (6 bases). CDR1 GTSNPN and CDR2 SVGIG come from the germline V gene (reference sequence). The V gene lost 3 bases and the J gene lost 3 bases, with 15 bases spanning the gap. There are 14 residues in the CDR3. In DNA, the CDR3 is TGTGCCTGGAGACCACAGGGTACGGGCTACGAGCAGTACTTC. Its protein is CAWRPQGTGYEQYF.

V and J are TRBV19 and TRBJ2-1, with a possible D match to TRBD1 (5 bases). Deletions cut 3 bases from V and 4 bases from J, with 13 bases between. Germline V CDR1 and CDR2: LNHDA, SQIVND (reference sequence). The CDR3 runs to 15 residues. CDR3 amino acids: CASSINPRQYNEQFF. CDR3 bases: TGTGCCAGTAGTATTAATCCCCGACAGTACAATGAGCAGTTCTTC. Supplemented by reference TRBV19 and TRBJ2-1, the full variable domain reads DGGITQSPKYLFRKEGQNVTLSCEQNLNHDAMYWYRQDPGQGLRLIYYSQIVNDFQKGDIAEGYSVSREKKESFPLTVTSAQKNPTAFYLCASSINPRQYNEQFFGPGTRLTVL.

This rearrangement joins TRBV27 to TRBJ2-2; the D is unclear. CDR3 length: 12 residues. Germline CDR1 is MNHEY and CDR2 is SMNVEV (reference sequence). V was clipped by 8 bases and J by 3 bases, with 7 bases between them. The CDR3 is CASSSYTGELFF. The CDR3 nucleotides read TGTGCCAGCTCTTCCTACACCGGGGAGCTGTTTTTT.

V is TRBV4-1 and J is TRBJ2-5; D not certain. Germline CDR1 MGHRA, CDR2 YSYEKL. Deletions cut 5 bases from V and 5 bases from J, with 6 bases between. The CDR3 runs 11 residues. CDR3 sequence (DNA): TGCGCCAGCAGCTATCCGGAGACCCAGTACTTC. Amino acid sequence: CASSYPETQYF.

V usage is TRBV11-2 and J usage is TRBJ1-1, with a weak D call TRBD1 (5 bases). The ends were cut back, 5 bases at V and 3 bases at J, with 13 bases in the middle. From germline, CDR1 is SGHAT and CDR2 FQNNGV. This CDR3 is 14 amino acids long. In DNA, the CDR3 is TGTGCCAGCAGCCTCGTGGCCAGGGACACTGAAGCTTTCTTT. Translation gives CASSLVARDTEAFF.

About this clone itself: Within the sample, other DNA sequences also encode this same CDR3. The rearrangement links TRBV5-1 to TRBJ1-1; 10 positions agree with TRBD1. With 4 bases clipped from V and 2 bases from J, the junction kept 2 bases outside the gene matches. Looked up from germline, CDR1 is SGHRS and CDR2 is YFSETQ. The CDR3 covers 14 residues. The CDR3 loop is CASSRDRGNTEAFF. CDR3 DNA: TGCGCCAGCAGCCGGGACAGGGGAAACACTGAAGCTTTCTTT.

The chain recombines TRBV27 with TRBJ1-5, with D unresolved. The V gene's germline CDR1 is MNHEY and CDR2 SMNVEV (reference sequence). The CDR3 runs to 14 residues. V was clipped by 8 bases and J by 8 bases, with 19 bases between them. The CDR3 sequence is CASGKGTGFEPQHF. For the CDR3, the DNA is TGTGCCAGCGGAAAAGGTACGGGTTTTGAGCCCCAGCATTTT.

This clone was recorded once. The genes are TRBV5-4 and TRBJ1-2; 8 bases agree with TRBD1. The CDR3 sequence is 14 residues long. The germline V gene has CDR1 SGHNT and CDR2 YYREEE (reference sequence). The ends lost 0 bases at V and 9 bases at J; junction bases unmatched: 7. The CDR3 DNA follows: TGTGCCAGCAGCTTGGATTCAGGGGGCGGGAGCTACACCTTC. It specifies CASSLDSGGGSYTF.

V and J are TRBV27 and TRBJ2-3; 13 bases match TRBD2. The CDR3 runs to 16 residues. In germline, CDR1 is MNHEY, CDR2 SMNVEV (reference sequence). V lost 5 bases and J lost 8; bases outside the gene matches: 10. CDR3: CASSPGLAGRGGTQYF. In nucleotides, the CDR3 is TGTGCCAGCAGTCCGGGACTAGCGGGGCGGGGGGGTACGCAGTATTTT.

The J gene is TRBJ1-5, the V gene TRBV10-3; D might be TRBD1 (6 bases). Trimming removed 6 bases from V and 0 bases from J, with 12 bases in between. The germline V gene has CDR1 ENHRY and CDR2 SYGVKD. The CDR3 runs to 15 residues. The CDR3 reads CAIREGGDSNQPQHF. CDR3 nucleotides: TGTGCCATCAGGGAAGGGGGAGATAGCAATCAGCCCCAGCATTTT.

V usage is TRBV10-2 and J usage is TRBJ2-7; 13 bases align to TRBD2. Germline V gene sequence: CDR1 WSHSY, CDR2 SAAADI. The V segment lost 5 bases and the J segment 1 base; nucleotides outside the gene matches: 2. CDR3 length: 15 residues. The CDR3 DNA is TGCGCCAGCAGTACTAGCGGGAGGGCTTCCTACGAGCAGTACTTC. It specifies CASSTSGRASYEQYF.

CDR3 region: CATRRASGRARKEQYF. In DNA, the CDR3 is TGTGCCACCAGGCGGGCTAGCGGGAGGGCCCGAAAGGAGCAGTACTTC. The rearrangement links TRBV6-4 to TRBJ2-7, with 12 bases identical to TRBD2. CDR1 and CDR2 (germline): MRHNA, SNTAGT. The CDR3 has 16 amino acids. The V gene end was trimmed by 10 bases and the J gene end by 7 bases; junction bases not matched to a gene: 17.

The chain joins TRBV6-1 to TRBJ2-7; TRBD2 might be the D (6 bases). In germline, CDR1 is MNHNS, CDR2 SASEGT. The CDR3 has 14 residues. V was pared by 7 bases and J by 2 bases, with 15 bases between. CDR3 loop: CASNSGAPTYEQYF. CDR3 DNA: TGTGCCAGCAATTCGGGAGCGCCCACCTACGAGCAGTACTTC.

This CDR3 is CASLMTVTNTEAFF. The CDR3 DNA is TGTGCCAGCCTGATGACAGTAACGAACACTGAAGCTTTCTTT. The gene calls are TRBV6-1 and TRBJ1-1; D is possibly TRBD1 (5 bases). CDR1 and CDR2 from the germline V gene are MNHNS and SASEGT. Trimming left V 8 bases short and J 1 base short, with 14 bases between. This CDR3 has 14 amino acids.

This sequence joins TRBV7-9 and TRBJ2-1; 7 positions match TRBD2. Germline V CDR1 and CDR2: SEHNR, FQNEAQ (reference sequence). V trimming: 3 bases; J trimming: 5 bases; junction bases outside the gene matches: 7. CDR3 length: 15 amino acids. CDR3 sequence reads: CASSLRASGNNEQFF. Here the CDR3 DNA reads TGTGCCAGCAGCTTGAGGGCCAGCGGGAACAATGAGCAGTTCTTC.

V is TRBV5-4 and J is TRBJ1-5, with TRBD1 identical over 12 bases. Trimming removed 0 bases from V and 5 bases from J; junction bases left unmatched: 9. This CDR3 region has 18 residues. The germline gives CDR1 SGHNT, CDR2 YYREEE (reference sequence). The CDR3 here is CASSLGMGQGAGDQPQHF. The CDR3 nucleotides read TGTGCCAGCAGCTTGGGAATGGGACAGGGGGCTGGTGATCAGCCCCAGCATTTT.